This T cell receptor beta chain was sequenced during a study of shared clonotypes between healthy human individuals. Study information: Donors consisted of two women and a few men between 18 and 49.

General observations from the study: Sample collection involved blood only; tissue repertoires are likely different.

Germline V CDR1 and CDR2: SGHTA, FQGTGA. This CDR3 has 13 amino acids. The V and J ends lost 0 bases and 7 bases respectively, with 6 bases between them. For unsorted PBMC, approximately 290 ng DNA per replicate equaled some 33,000 T cell genomes. Assay: immunoSEQ multiplex PCR; the TCRdb copy retains only in-frame clones and omits some. The sample consists of about half a million clones, about 85% of them appearing once. Worth noting for this clone: The antigen remains undetermined.

Sequenced material: PBMCs. This clonotype was sampled from a woman in her 40s in good health. Some clones in this sample may be carry-over from other donors' samples. The chain has TRBV7-3 and TRBJ1-4; D call uncertain. In DNA form, the CDR3 reads TGTGCCAGCAGCTTAACCTTGGGTGAAAAACTGTTTTTT. Translation gives CASSLTLGEKLFF.